This T cell receptor beta chain comes out of a study of CD8 T cells in Susac syndrome. Random hexamers served to reverse transcribe roughly 0.45 to 1 ug RNA. TCRdb reprocessed the immunoSEQ multiplex PCR reads via MiXCR and lists one record per CDR3 protein. The sample holds approximately 190,000 distinct CDR3 sequences; 90% to 95% are singletons and the top ten take roughly 0.088%. The CDR3 has 18 residues. CDR1 is SGHTA and CDR2 is FQGTGA in the germline V gene. V gave up 5 bases and J gave up 4 bases; unmatched junction bases: 10. The source material was CD4+ T cells from PBMCs. The chain carries TRBV7-3 and TRBJ2-1; 14 positions match TRBD2. This TCR came from a human donor with multiple sclerosis. The CDR3 loop is CASSLSGTSGSWYNEQFF. CDR3 DNA: TGTGCCAGCAGCCTTTCCGGGACTAGCGGGAGCTGGTACAATGAGCAGTTCTTC.